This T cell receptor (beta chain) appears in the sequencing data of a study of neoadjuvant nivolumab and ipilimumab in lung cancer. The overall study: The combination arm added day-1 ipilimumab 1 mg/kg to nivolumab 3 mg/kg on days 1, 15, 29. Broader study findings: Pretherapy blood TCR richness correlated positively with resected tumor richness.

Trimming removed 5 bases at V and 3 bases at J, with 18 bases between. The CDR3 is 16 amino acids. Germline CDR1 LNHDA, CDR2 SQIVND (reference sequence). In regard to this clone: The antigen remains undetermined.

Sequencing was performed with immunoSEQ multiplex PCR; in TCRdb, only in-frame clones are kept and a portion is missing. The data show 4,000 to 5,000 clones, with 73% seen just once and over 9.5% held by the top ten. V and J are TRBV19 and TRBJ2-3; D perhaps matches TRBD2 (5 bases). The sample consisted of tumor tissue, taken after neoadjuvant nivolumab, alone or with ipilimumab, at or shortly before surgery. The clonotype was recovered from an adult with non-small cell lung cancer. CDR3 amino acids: CASSRTGLESTDTQYF. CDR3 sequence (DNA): TGTGCCAGTAGTCGGACTGGGCTAGAATCTACAGATACGCAGTATTTT.